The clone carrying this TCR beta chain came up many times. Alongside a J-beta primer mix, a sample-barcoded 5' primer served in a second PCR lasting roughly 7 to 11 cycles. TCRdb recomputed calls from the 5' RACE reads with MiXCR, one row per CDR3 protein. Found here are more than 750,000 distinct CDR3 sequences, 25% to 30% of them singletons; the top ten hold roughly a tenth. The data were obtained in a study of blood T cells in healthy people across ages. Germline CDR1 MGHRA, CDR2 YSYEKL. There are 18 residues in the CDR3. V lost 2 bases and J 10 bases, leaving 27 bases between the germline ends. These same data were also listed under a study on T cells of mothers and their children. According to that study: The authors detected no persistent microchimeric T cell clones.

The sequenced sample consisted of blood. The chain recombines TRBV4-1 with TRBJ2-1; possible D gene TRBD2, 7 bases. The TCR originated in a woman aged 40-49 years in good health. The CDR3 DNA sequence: TGCGCCAGCAGCCAAAGGGGGGGGGGCCTCTTCCAGACAAGGGAGCAGTTCTTC. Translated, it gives CASSQRGGGLFQTREQFF.